This paragraph reports one T cell receptor (beta chain). Antigen: not known. These data come from a study of graft-versus-host responses after intestinal transplantation. TCRdb keeps only in-frame clones here, not all; method: immunoSEQ multiplex PCR. The table lists tens of thousands of clones, roughly 90% of them singletons, with 0.5% in the top ten. This specimen consisted of unstimulated CD8+ T cells sorted from spleen or lymph node cells, obtained before intestinal transplant. The origin of this receptor is a human donor who received an intestinal transplant.

CDR3 sequence reads: CASDRGTDQPQHF. CDR3 nucleotide sequence: TGTGCCAGCGATCGGGGGACCGATCAGCCCCAGCATTTT. The chain employs TRBV28 and TRBJ1-5; tentatively, D is TRBD1 (5 bases). Germline CDR1 and CDR2: MDHEN and SYDVKM. V was shortened by 8 bases and J by 5 bases, with 13 bases between the two germline ends. The CDR3 is 13 amino acids.